These 23 T cell receptor beta chains were all obtained from the same sample, sequenced in a study of molecular identifiers for immune sequencing clone quantification. One entry per CDR3 protein, called by TCRdb with MiXCR from the PCR reads. Counted here are hundreds of thousands of distinct CDR3 sequences, nearly 20% occurring once; the ten biggest clones make up 0.85% to 0.9%. The sequencing input was naive CD8+ T cells from blood, with Jurkat cell RNA spiked in. The subset here: FACS-sorted CD8+CD4-CCR7+CD45RA+ naive T cells. The origin of the receptors is a human donor in good health. Some libraries in this study had Jurkat cell RNA spiked in.

This clonotype has a single count. Germline and junction disagree at one end, which may indicate a read error. The chain is built from TRBV27 and TRBJ2-7; D may match TRBD1 or TRBD2 (6 bases each). CDR3 length equals 15 residues. In germline, CDR1 is MNHEY, CDR2 SMNVEV (reference sequence). The CDR3 reads CASSLIRGDSYERYF. Written as DNA, the CDR3 is TGTGCCAGCAGTTTAATAAGGGGGGACTCCTACGAGCGGTACTTC.

This clonotype was detected a few times. The chain combines TRBV27 with TRBJ2-7; unclear D gene. Germline lookup yields CDR1 MNHEY and CDR2 SMNVEV (reference sequence). The CDR3 is made up of 14 amino acids. The ends were cut back, 8 bases at V and 5 bases at J, with 19 bases in the middle. This chain's CDR3 is CASGSLNSIHEQYF. CDR3 DNA sequence: TGTGCCAGCGGGTCGTTAAACTCCATCCACGAGCAGTACTTC.

This chain connects TRBV7-9 to TRBJ2-2; tentatively, D is TRBD2 (5 bases). CDR3 size: 17 residues. Per the germline V gene, CDR1 is SEHNR and CDR2 is FQNEAQ (reference sequence). Trimming pared 4 bases from V and 5 bases from J, leaving 20 bases between. CDR3 sequence reads: CASSSRQMGAGTGELFF. The DNA for the CDR3 is TGTGCCAGCAGCTCCCGTCAGATGGGCGCGGGTACCGGGGAGCTGTTTTTT.

Concerning this clonotype itself: The conserved final phenylalanine or tryptophan is absent from the CDR3, which likely points to a read error. The J gene is TRBJ2-7, the V gene TRBV5-1; D might be TRBD1 (5 bases). The CDR3 loop spans 14 amino acids. The V end lost 0 bases, the J end lost 5 bases, and 12 bases lay between the germline ends. CDR1 is SGHRS, CDR2 YFSETQ, per germline. For the CDR3, the DNA is TGCGCCAGCAGCTTGGGGGCAGGGTCGAACGAGCAGTACTTA. This codes for CASSLGAGSNEQYL.

There are many counts of this clonotype. The J gene is TRBJ1-6, the V gene TRBV20-1; D call uncertain. Germline values: CDR1 DFQATT, CDR2 SNEGSKA (reference sequence). Trimming shortened V by 6 bases and J by 5 bases, and 14 bases separated the two germline ends. The CDR3 loop spans 14 amino acids. The CDR3 DNA sequence: TGCAGTGCCGGAGGAGACGCTAATAATTCACCCCTCCACTTT. Protein: CSAGGDANNSPLHF.

Details on this clonotype: This may be a read error: a much more frequent sequence differs by one nucleotide. The genes are TRBV9 and TRBJ1-1; tentative D call: TRBD1 (5 bases). With 0 bases removed from V and 1 base from J, the gap between germline ends came to 10 bases. Germline V lookup: CDR1 SGDLS, CDR2 YYNGEE. The length of the CDR3 is 15 residues. The CDR3 is CASSVVRAANTEAFF. The CDR3 bases are TGTGCCAGCAGCGTAGTCAGGGCAGCGAACACTGAAGCTTTCTTT.

This clonotype has only a few counts. This chain links TRBV10-1 with TRBJ2-1; 7 nucleotides agree with TRBD1. This CDR3 contains 13 residues. In germline, CDR1 is WNHNN, CDR2 SYGVQD (reference sequence). The J segment lost 5 bases and the V segment lost 2 bases, leaving 0 bases of the junction unmatched. This chain's CDR3 is CASSEGQDNEQFF. CDR3 coding DNA: TGCGCCAGCAGTGAGGGACAGGACAATGAGCAGTTCTTC.

The table lists this clonotype with a few counts. The chain joins TRBV27 to TRBJ2-2; 8 bases match TRBD2. The length of the CDR3 is 16 residues. With 6 bases clipped from V and 4 bases from J, the junction kept 10 bases outside the gene matches. Germline CDR1 and CDR2: MNHEY and SMNVEV (reference sequence). The CDR3 DNA reads TGTGCCAGCAGCTCCAGAGCGGGGGCCATCACCGGGGAGCTGTTTTTT. It codes for CASSSRAGAITGELFF.

This clonotype was detected many times. The chain recombines TRBV20-1 with TRBJ2-7; D uncertain. V dropped 3 bases and J dropped 4 bases, with 7 bases sitting between them. Germline V gene sequence: CDR1 DFQATT, CDR2 SNEGSKA (reference sequence). The CDR3 extends over 11 amino acids. The CDR3 DNA reads TGCAGTGCTAGCGGGTATTACGAGCAGTACTTC. Translating it yields CSASGYYEQYF.

This clonotype was observed many times. This may arise from a read error, as a much more abundant clone is one base away. The V call is TRBV4-1, the J call TRBJ1-5, with a weak D call TRBD1 (5 bases). Germline values: CDR1 MGHRA, CDR2 YSYEKL. The CDR3 contains 13 residues. Deletions cut 0 bases from V and 7 bases from J, with 7 bases between. The CDR3 sequence is CASSQDWGQPQHF. The CDR3 region has the DNA TGCGCCAGCAGCCAAGATTGGGGGCAGCCCCAGCATTTT.

Only a few counts were recorded for this clonotype. Given a much more abundant clone one base away, this may be a read error. DNA for the CDR3: TGTGCCAGCAGCTTAGGCCTAGCGGGGATAACCACAGATATGCAGTATTTT. As protein: CASSLGLAGITTDMQYF. The rearrangement uses TRBV7-7 and TRBJ2-3; 9 nucleotides match TRBD2. The length of the CDR3 is 17 residues. Germline assignment: CDR1 SSHAT and CDR2 FNYEAQ (reference sequence).

Comment on this clonotype: This could be a read error, since a much larger clone is one nucleotide away. V usage is TRBV6-6 and J usage is TRBJ2-3; 8 positions match TRBD1. The CDR3 contains 13 residues. Germline CDR1 is MNHNY and CDR2 is SVGAGI (reference sequence). V dropped 11 bases and J dropped 2; count of bases not matched to a gene: 6. The CDR3 DNA follows: TGTGCCGAAAGGACAGGGCTCACAGATACGCAGTATTTT. The encoded protein is CAERTGLTDTQYF.

This clonotype was seen many times. The CDR3 DNA reads TGTGCCTGGAGCGGGGTCAGGGGGGGCACTGAAGCTTTCTTT. It is translated as CAWSGVRGGTEAFF. The chain carries TRBV30 and TRBJ1-1; 7 positions agree with TRBD1. The germline CDR1 and CDR2 sequences are GTSNPN and SVGIG (reference sequence). CDR3 length equals 14 residues. Germline trimming cut 3 bases from V and 4 bases from J; bases unmatched to any gene: 8.

The chain uses TRBV4-2 and TRBJ1-4; no clear D. This CDR3 has 13 residues. V lost 0 bases, J lost 10 bases, and 9 bases lay in between. The V gene's germline CDR1 is LGHNA and CDR2 YNFKEQ. This CDR3 is CASSQDRRGKLFF. In DNA form, the CDR3 reads TGTGCCAGCAGCCAAGACCGACGGGGAAAACTGTTTTTT.

In its sample, this clonotype was seen a few times. The V and J genes are TRBV24-1 and TRBJ1-2; the match to TRBD1 covers 7 bases. The CDR3 totals 14 residues. V shed 2 bases and J 3 bases; nucleotides not matched to a gene: 2. Germline V gene sequence: CDR1 KGHDR, CDR2 SFDVKD. The CDR3 DNA reads as TGTGCCACCAGTGATTGGGGACAGCACTATGGCTACACCTTC. This codes for CATSDWGQHYGYTF.

This clonotype was counted ten times or more. The chain recombines TRBV4-3 with TRBJ2-7; D ambiguous. With 0 bases removed from V and 0 bases from J, the gap between germline ends came to 6 bases. CDR3 length: 14 amino acids. Germline CDR1 reads LGHNA; CDR2 reads YSLEER. The CDR3 DNA sequence: TGCGCCAGCAGCCAAGAGACAAACTCCTACGAGCAGTACTTC. Translating it yields CASSQETNSYEQYF.

This clonotype turned up a few times. CDR3 region: CASSYAQDYEQYF. The CDR3 DNA sequence: TGTGCCAGCAGTTATGCCCAAGATTACGAGCAGTACTTC. The chain combines TRBV12-3 or TRBV12-4 with TRBJ2-7; D call uncertain. Trimming took off 4 bases at V and 4 bases at J, with 11 bases between the two ends. This CDR3 has 13 residues.

Comments on this clonotype: One base away lies a much larger clone, so this may be a sequencing read error. The J gene is TRBJ2-3, the V gene TRBV30; 7 bases match TRBD2. There are 13 residues in the CDR3. Germline CDR1 GTSNPN, CDR2 SVGIG (reference sequence). The CDR3 DNA follows: TGTGCCTGGACTAGCGGCAGCAAAGATGCGCAGTATTTT. It specifies CAWTSGSKDAQYF.

This clonotype was recorded many times. The chain employs TRBV20-1 and TRBJ2-7; 7 bases line up with TRBD1. The CDR3 is 15 amino acids. V dropped 0 bases and J dropped 2; count of bases not matched to a gene: 7. CDR1 DFQATT and CDR2 SNEGSKA come from the germline V gene (reference sequence). DNA of the CDR3: TGCAGTGCTAGAGATACTCAGGGGGTCACCTACGAGCAGTACTTC. This sequence encodes CSARDTQGVTYEQYF.

This clonotype occurred a few times. The chain recombines TRBV6-2 or TRBV6-3 with TRBJ2-7, with D uncertain. The CDR3 contains 16 residues. The germline V and J ends were trimmed by 2 bases and 4 bases, with 18 bases remaining between them. Per germline, CDR1 MNHEY and CDR2 SVGEGT. The CDR3 nucleotides read TGTGCCAGCAGTTACGGTACCCAGGTGGGGTCTTACGAGCAGTACTTC. Encoded protein: CASSYGTQVGSYEQYF.

At least ten counts were recorded for this clonotype. The V and J genes are TRBV12-3 or TRBV12-4 and TRBJ1-6, with D maybe TRBD1 (5 bases). This CDR3 is 14 amino acids long. The V end lost 5 bases, the J end lost 8 bases, and 13 bases lay between the germline ends. CDR3 region: CASSGGGWDSPLHF. CDR3 nucleotide sequence: TGTGCCAGCAGTGGGGGAGGGTGGGATTCACCCCTCCACTTT.

This clonotype turned up a few times. The V call is TRBV20-1, the J call TRBJ1-3, with 10 bases matching TRBD1. V trimming: 0 bases; J trimming: 4 bases; junction bases outside the gene matches: 6. The germline V gene encodes CDR1 DFQATT and CDR2 SNEGSKA (reference sequence). This CDR3 spans 16 amino acids. In DNA, the CDR3 is TGCAGTGCTAGAGATGGGACAGGGGCTTCAGGAAACACCATATATTTT. Its protein product is CSARDGTGASGNTIYF.

This clonotype was seen a handful of times. The chain couples TRBV12-3 or TRBV12-4 to TRBJ2-5, with 9 bases matching TRBD1. Unmatched junction bases numbered 5, after V lost 4 bases and J lost 5 bases. The CDR3 sequence is 14 residues long. The CDR3, as DNA: TGTGCCAGCAGTTCGTACAGGGGGCTGGAGACCCAGTACTTC. It translates to CASSSYRGLETQYF.